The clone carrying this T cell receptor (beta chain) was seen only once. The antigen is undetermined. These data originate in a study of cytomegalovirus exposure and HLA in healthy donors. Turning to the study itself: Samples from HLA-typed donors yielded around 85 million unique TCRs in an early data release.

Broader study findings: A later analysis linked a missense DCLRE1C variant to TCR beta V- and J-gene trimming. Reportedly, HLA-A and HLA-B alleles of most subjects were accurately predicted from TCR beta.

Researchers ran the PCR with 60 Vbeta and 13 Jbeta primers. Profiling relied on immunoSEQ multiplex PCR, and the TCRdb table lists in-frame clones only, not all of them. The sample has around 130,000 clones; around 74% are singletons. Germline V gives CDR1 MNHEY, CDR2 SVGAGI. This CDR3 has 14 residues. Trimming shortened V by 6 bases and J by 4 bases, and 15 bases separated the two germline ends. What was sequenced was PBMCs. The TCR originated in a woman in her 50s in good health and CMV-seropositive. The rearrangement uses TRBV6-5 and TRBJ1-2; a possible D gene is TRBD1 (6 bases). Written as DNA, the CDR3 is TGTGCCAGCAGCCCCACAGGGAACGGCTATGGCTACACCTTC. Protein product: CASSPTGNGYGYTF.